The present entry profiles one TCR beta chain with its context. The read halts 3 residues ahead of the CDR3 end, with the missing end drawn from the germline J gene. This sample stems from a study of T cells in women clearing cervical HPV infection. Using immunoSEQ multiplex PCR, the repertoire was profiled, and TCRdb retains in-frame clones only, with some absent. The specimen's table records some 43,000 clones. The CDR3 runs 14 residues. The germline CDR1 and CDR2 sequences are MGHRA and YSYEKL. V gave up 0 bases and J gave up 7 bases, with 12 bases separating them. Sequencing input: blood buffy coat. The chain uses TRBV4-1 and TRBJ1-1, with a weak D call TRBD1 (6 bases). The source is a woman between 18 and 70 years old with a cervical HPV16 infection that either progressed to CIN3+ or cleared (not recorded which). This chain's CDR3 is CASSQERSTGEAFF. The covered CDR3 bases are TGCGCCAGCAGCCAAGAGCGGTCGACAGGTGAA.